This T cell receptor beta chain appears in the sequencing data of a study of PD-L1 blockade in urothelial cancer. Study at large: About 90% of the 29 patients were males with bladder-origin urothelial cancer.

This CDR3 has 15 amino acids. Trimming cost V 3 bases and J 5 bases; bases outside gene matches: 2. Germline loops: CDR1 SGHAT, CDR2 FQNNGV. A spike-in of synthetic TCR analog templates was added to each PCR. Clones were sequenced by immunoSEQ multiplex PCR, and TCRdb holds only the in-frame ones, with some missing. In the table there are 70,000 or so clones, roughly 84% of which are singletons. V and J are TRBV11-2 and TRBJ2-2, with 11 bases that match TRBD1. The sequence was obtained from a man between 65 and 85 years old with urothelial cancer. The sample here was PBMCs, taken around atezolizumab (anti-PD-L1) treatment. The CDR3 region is CASSFGTGGTGELFF. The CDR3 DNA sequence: TGTGCCAGCAGCTTCGGGACAGGGGGAACCGGGGAGCTGTTTTTT.